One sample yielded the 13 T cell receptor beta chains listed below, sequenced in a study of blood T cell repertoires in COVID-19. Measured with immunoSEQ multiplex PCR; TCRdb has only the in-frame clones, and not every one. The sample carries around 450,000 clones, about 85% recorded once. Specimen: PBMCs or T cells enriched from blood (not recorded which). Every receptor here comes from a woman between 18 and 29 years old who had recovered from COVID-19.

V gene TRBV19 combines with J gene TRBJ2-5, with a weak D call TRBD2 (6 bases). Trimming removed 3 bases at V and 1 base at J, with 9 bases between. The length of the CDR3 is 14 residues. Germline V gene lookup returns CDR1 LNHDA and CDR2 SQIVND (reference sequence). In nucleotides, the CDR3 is TGTGCCAGTAGTATCGGGGGACTCCAAGAGACCCAGTACTTC. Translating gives CASSIGGLQETQYF.

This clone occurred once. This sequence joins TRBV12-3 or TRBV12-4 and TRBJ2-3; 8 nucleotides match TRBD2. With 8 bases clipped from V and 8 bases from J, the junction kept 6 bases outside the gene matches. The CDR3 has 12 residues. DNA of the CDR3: TGTGCCAGCCGGCGGGGGGTGGGTACGCAGTATTTT. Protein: CASRRGVGTQYF.

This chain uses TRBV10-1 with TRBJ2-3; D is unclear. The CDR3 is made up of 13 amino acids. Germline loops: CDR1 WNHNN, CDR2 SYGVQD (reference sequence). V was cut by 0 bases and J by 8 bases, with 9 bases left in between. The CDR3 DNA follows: TGCGCCAGCAGTGAGTCAGCGTCGGGTACGCAGTATTTT. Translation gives CASSESASGTQYF.

This chain's CDR3 is CASRNDRGLSGNTEAFF. For the CDR3, the DNA is TGTGCCAGCAGGAATGACAGGGGACTTTCGGGGAACACTGAAGCTTTCTTT. The rearrangement uses TRBV28 and TRBJ1-1, with TRBD1 identical over 8 bases. CDR1 and CDR2 from the germline V gene are MDHEN and SYDVKM. This CDR3 has 17 amino acids. The J segment lost 1 base and the V segment lost 6 bases, leaving 13 bases of the junction unmatched.

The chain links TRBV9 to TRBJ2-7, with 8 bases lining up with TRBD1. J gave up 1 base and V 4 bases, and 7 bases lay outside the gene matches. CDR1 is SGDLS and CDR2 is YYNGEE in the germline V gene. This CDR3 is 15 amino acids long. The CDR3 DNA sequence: TGTGCCAGCAGCATGACAGGGGATGGGTCCTACGAGCAGTACTTC. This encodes CASSMTGDGSYEQYF.

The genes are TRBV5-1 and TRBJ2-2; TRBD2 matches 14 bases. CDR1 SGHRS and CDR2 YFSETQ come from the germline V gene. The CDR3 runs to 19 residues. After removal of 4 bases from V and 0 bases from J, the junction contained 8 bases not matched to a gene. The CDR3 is CASSPSGLAGGTNTGELFF. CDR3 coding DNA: TGCGCCAGCAGCCCATCCGGACTAGCGGGGGGAACGAACACCGGGGAGCTGTTTTTT.

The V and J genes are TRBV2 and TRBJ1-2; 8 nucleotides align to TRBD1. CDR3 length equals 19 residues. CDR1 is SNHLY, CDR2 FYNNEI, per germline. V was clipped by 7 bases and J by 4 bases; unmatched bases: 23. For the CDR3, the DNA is TGTGCCAGCATCCGTGATCGTGGGGTTTGGACAGGGAAAGGCTATGGCTACACCTTC. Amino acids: CASIRDRGVWTGKGYGYTF.

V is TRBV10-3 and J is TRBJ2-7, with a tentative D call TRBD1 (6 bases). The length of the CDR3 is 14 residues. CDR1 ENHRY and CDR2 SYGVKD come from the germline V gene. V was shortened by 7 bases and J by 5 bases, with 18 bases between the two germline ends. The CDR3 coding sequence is TGTGCCATCACCTCCTCAGGGGAGTTAGACGAGCAGTACTTC. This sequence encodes CAITSSGELDEQYF.

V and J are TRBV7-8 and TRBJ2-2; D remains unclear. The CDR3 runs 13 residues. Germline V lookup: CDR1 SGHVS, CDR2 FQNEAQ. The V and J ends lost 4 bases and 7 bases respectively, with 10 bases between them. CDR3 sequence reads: CASSSLRGGELFF. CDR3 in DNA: TGTGCCAGCAGCTCTCTTCGAGGCGGGGAGCTGTTTTTT. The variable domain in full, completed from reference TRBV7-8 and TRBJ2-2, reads GAGVSQSPRYKVAKRGQDVALRCDPISGHVSLFWYQQALGQGPEFLTYFQNEAQLDKSGLPSDRFFAERPEGSVSTLKIQRTQQEDSAVYLCASSSLRGGELFFGEGSRLTVL.

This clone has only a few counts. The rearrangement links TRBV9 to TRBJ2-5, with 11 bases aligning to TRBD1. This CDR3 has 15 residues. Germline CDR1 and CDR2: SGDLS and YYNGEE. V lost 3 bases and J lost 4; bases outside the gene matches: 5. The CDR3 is CASSAGTGGGETQYF. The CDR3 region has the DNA TGTGCCAGCAGCGCCGGGACAGGGGGTGGAGAGACCCAGTACTTC. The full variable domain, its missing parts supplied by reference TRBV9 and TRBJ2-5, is DSGVTQTPKHLITATGQRVTLRCSPRSGDLSVYWYQQSLDQGLQFLIQYYNGEERAKGNILERFSAQQFPDLHSELNLSSLELGDSALYFCASSAGTGGGETQYFGPGTRLLVL.

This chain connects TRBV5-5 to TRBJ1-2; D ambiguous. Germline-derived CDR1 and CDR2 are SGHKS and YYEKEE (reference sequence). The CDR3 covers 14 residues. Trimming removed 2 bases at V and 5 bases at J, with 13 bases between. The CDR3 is CASSFRPTEYGYTF. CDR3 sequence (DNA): TGTGCCAGCAGCTTTCGGCCAACGGAGTATGGCTACACCTTC.

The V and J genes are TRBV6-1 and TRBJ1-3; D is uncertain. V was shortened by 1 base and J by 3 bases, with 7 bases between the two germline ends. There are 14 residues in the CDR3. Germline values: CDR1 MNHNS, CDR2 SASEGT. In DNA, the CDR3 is TGTGCCAGCAGTGAAGACCGGGTTGGAAACACCATATATTTT. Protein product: CASSEDRVGNTIYF.

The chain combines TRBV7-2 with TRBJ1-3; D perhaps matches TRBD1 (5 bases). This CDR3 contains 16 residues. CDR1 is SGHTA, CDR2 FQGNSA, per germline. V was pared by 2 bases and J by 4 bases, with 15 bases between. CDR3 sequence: CASSLRGGSSGNTIYF. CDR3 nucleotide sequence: TGTGCCAGCAGCTTAAGGGGAGGATCCTCGGGAAACACCATATATTTT.